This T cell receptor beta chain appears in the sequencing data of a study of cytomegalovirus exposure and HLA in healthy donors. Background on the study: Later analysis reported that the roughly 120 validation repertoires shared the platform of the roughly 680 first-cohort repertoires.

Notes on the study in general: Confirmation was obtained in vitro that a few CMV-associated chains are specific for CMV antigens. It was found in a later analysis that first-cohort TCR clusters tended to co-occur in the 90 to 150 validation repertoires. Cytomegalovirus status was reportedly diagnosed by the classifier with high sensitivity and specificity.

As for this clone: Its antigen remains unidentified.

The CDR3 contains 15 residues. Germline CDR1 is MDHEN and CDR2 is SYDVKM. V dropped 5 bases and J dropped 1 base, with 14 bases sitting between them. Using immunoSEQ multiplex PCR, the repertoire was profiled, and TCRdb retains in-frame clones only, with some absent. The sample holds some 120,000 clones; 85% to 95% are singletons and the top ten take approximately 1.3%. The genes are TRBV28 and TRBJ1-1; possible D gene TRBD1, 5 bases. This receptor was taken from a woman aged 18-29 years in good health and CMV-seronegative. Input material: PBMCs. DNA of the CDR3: TGTGCCAGCAGTACTCCAGGGAACACGAACACTGAAGCTTTCTTT. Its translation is CASSTPGNTNTEAFF.